This T cell receptor beta chain is from a study of T cell responses to AZD1222 COVID-19 vaccine (dated by TCRdb to the early 2020s). For the wider study: AZD1222 recipients given second doses at about 4 weeks or at about 12 weeks were pooled, since spike-specific TCR depth and breadth were not found to differ between the two schedules. TCR sequencing was performed for approximately 240 trial participants, of whom some 200 were given two doses of AZD1222 and about 25 were given two doses of MenACWY control vaccine. Trial participants were enrolled by age into 18-55, 56-69 and 70-plus year subgroups, with around 140, 26 and 57 TCR-sequenced participants respectively. Overall results and qualifications from the work: The 56-69-year group was small, and its depth increase did not reach significance, likely because of low power. Reportedly, close to half of the unique spike-specific TCRs recognized epitopes lying outside the regions that are mutated in the B.1.351 and B.1.1.7 variants. Vaccine-associated CD4 TCRs spanned the whole spike protein, with dominant responses in regions 160-218 and 743-854. Conclusions about previously exposed vaccinees were limited because only 6 or 7 AZD1222 recipients were SARS-CoV-2 seropositive at baseline. After two AZD1222 doses, spike-specific TCR breadth and depth were significantly higher than at day 0 and than in MenACWY recipients. Participants were mostly white British, with more females than males. The authors suggested clonal diversity may have been underestimated. No day 14 peak-response samples were available, so repertoires were characterized only after the peak T cell response.

The CDR3 regions of human TCRbeta chains were analyzed by immunosequencing. As for how the authors treated the data: Repertoire TCRs were matched against a reference library of SARS-CoV-2-specific TCRs generated with the MIRA antigen-specificity platform. Breadth was defined as the fraction of unique TCRs that were SARS-CoV-2-associated, and depth was defined as the fraction of total T cells that were SARS-CoV-2-associated. Using the MIRA data, each spike-specific TCR was assigned both to the spike region to which the TCR was reactive and to a CD4 or CD8 class. Log10-transformed breadth and depth values were compared by one-way ANOVA with Sidak's multiple comparisons tests. TCRdb stores this immuneACCESS table with in-frame sequences only. Part of the clones is absent; in the studies checked, under half of the shortfall reflects unresolved V genes, and no reason is known for the rest. V, J and clone size are taken as reported in that table, and D and trimming were inferred from the DNA itself. The sample data list about 150,000 clones, and about 88% of these were observed just once. The ten largest clones represent approximately 17% of the sample.

Details on this clone: The antigen it binds to is not known. Per-base quality was not reported, and no clone a single base away is much larger than it.

Sample time point, as interpreted from the label and publication: baseline before first vaccination. Vaccinee samples were obtained from the UK trials COV001 and COV002, which included a single-blind randomized controlled phase 2/3 trial of AZD1222 (ChAdOx1 nCoV-19) in healthy adults. Trial participant PBMC samples were collected at day 0 and day 28 after the second dose for TCRbeta chain sequencing. V is pared back by 4 bases and J by 3 bases, with 17 bases lying between the germline termini. There are 16 amino acids in the CDR3, from cysteine to phenylalanine inclusive. Here the CDR3 DNA is all that survives: 48 bases in frame from base 1. CDR1 and CDR2 were assigned from the germline V gene as SGDLS and YYNGEE.

This material consisted of peripheral blood, taken on day 0 of AZD1222 vaccination. The V gene is TRBV9 and the J gene is TRBJ2-1; a tentative D match to TRBD2 spans 6 bases. The sequence derives from an adult in good health. This receptor carries the CDR3 CASSPGGQGGYNEQFF. The DNA sequence is as follows: TGTGCCAGCAGCCCCGGAGGGCAGGGAGGCTACAATGAGCAGTTCTTC.